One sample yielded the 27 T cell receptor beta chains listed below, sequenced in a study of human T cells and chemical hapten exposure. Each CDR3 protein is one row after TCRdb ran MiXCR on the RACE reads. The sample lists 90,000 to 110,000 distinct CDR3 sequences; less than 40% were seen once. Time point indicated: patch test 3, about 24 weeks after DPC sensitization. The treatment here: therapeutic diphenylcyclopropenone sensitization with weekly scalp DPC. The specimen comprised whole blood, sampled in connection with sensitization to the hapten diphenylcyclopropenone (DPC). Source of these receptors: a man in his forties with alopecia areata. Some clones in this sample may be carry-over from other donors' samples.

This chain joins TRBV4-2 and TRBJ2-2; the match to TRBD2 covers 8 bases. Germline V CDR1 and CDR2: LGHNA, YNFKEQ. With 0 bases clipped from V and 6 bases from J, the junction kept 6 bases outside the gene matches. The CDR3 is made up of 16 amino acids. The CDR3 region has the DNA TGTGCCAGCAGCCAAGACTCCCGGGGGGGGGCCGGGGAGCTGTTTTTT. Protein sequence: CASSQDSRGGAGELFF.

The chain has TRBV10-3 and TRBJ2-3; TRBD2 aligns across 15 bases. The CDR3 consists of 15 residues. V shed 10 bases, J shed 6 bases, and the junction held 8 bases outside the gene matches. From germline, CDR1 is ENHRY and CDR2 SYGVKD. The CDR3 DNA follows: TGTGCCACCCGGACTAGCGGGAGGGAGGTGGATACGCAGTATTTT. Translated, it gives CATRTSGREVDTQYF.

The CDR3 bases are TGTGCCAGCAGATCTTCTAGCGGGTTTTCGTGGAATGAGCAGTTCTTC. This gives the protein CASRSSSGFSWNEQFF. This chain links TRBV28 with TRBJ2-1; 8 bases align to TRBD2. J lost 7 bases, V lost 6 bases, and 14 bases had no gene match. CDR1 is MDHEN, CDR2 SYDVKM, per germline. The CDR3 is 16 residues long.

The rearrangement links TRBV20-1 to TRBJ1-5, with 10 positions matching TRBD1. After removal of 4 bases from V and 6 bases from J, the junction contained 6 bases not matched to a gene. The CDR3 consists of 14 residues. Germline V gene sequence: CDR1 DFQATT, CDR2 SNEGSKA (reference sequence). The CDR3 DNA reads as TGCAGTGCTACACGACAGGGGGCGGGTCAGCCCCAGCATTTT. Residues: CSATRQGAGQPQHF.

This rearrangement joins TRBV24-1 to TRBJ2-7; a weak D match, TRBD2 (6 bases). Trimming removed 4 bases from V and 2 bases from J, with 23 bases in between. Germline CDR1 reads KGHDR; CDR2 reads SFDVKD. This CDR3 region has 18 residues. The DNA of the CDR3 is TGTGCCACCAGTGACCGCGTCAGTCATGGCGGGGAAACCTACGAGCAGTACGTC. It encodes CATSDRVSHGGETYEQYV.

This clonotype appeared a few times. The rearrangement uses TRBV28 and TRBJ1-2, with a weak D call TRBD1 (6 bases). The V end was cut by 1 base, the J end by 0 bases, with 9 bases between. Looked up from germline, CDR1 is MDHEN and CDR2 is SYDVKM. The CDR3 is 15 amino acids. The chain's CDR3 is CASSLFGGPNYGYTF. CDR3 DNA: TGTGCCAGCAGTTTATTTGGGGGGCCTAACTATGGCTACACCTTC.

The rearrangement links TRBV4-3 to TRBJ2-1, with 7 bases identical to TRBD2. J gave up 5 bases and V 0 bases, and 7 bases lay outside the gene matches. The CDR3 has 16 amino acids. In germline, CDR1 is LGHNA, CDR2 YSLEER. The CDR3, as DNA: TGCGCCAGCAGCCAAGATCACGGCGGGAGCCACAATGAGCAGTTCTTC. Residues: CASSQDHGGSHNEQFF.

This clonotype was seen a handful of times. The DNA of the CDR3 is TGTGCCAGCAGTTCCGCGGGCGGATCTGCGGGAGATACGCAGTATTTT. Amino acids: CASSSAGGSAGDTQYF. The rearrangement joins TRBV6-5 to TRBJ2-3, with a weak D call TRBD2 (5 bases). Trimming shortened V by 4 bases and J by 5 bases, and 19 bases separated the two germline ends. Germline V gene sequence: CDR1 MNHEY, CDR2 SVGAGI. CDR3 length: 16 amino acids.

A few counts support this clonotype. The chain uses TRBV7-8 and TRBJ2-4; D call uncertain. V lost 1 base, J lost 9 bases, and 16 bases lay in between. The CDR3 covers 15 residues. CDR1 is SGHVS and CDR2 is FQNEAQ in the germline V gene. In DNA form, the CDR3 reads TGTGCCAGCAGCTTAGGGGTTGCCCCGTCCGCCATTCAGTACTTC. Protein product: CASSLGVAPSAIQYF. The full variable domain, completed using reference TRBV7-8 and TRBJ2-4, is GAGVSQSPRYKVAKRGQDVALRCDPISGHVSLFWYQQALGQGPEFLTYFQNEAQLDKSGLPSDRFFAERPEGSVSTLKIQRTQQEDSAVYLCASSLGVAPSAIQYFGAGTRLSVL.

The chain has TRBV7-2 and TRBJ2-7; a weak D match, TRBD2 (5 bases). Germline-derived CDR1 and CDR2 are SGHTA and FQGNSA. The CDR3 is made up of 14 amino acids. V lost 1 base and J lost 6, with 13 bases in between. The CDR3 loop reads CASSLVDQLGEQYF. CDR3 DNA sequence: TGTGCCAGCAGCTTAGTGGACCAACTAGGCGAGCAGTACTTC.

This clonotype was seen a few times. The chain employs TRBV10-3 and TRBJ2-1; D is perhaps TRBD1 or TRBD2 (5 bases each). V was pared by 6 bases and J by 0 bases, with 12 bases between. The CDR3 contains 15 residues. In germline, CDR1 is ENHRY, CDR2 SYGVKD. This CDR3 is CAISGTASSYNEQFF. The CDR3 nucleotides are TGTGCCATCAGCGGGACCGCAAGCTCCTACAATGAGCAGTTCTTC.

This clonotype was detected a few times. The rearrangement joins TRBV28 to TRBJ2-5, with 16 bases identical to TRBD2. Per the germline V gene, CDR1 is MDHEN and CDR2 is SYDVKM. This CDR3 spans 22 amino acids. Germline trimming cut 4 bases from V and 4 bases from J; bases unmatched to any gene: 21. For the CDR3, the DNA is TGTGCCAGCAGTTCTCGAGGACTGGCCCGGGGACTAGCGGGAGGGCTGCGAGAGACCCAGTACTTC. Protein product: CASSSRGLARGLAGGLRETQYF.

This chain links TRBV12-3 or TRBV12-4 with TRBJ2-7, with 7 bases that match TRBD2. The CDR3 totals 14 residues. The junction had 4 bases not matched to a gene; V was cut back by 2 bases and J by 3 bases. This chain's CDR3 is CASSLWGGYYEQYF. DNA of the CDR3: TGTGCCAGCAGTTTATGGGGGGGGTACTACGAGCAGTACTTC.

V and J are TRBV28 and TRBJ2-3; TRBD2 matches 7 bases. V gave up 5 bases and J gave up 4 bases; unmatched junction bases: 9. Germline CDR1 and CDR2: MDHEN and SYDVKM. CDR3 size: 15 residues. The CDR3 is CASSPGLVGADTQYF. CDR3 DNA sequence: TGTGCCAGCAGTCCCGGACTAGTCGGGGCAGATACGCAGTATTTT. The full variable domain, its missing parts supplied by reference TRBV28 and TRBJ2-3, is DVKVTQSSRYLVKRTGEKVFLECVQDMDHENMFWYRQDPGLGLRLIYFSYDVKMKEKGDIPEGYSVSREKKERFSLILESASTNQTSMYLCASSPGLVGADTQYFGPGTRLTVL.

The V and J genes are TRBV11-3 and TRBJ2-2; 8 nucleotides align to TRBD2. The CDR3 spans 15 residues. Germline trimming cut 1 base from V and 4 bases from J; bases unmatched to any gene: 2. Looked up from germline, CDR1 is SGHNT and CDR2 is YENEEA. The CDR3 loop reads CASSLVAGGTGELFF. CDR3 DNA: TGTGCCAGCAGCTTAGTCGCGGGAGGCACCGGGGAGCTGTTTTTT.

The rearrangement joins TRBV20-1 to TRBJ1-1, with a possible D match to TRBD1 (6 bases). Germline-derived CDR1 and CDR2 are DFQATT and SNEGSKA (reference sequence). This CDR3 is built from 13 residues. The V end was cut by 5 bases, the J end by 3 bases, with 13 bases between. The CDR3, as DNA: TGCAGTGCTCCTGGACAGTACCACACTGAAGCTTTCTTT. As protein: CSAPGQYHTEAFF.

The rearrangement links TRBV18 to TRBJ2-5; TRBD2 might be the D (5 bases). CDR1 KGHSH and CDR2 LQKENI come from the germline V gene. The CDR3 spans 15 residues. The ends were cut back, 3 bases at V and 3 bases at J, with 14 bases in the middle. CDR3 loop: CASSPGMGLEETQYF. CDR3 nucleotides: TGTGCCAGCTCACCCGGGATGGGGTTGGAAGAGACCCAGTACTTC. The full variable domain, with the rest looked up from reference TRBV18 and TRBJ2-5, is NAGVMQNPRHLVRRRGQEARLRCSPMKGHSHVYWYRQLPEEGLKFMVYLQKENIIDESGMPKERFSAEFPKEGPSILRIQQVVRGDSAAYFCASSPGMGLEETQYFGPGTRLLVL.

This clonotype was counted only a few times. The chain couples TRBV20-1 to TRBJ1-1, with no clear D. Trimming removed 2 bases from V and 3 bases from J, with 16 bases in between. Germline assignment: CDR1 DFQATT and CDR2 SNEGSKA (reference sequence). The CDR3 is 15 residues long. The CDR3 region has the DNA TGCAGTGCTAGAAGCCCCCGGCAGCCTCACACTGAAGCTTTCTTT. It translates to CSARSPRQPHTEAFF.

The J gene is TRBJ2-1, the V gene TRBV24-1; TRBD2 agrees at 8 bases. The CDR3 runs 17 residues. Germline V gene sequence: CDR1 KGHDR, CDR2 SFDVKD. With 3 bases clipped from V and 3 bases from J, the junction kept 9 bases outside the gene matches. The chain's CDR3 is CATSDPRREAYYNEQFF. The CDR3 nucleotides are TGTGCCACCAGTGATCCCAGGCGGGAGGCATACTACAATGAGCAGTTCTTC.

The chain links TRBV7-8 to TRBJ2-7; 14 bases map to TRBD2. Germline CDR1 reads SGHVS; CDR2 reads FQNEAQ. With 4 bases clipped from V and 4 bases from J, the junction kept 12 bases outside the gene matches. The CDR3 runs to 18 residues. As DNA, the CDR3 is TGTGCCAGCAGCTCGTCGGGACTAGCGGGAGTAGGGGTATACGAGCAGTACTTC. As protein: CASSSSGLAGVGVYEQYF.

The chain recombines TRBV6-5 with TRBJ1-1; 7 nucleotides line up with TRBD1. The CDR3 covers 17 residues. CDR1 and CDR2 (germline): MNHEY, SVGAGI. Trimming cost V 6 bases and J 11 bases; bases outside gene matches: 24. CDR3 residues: CASRTLGRTGQNPVAFF. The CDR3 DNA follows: TGTGCCAGCAGGACACTTGGCCGGACAGGACAAAATCCTGTGGCTTTCTTT.

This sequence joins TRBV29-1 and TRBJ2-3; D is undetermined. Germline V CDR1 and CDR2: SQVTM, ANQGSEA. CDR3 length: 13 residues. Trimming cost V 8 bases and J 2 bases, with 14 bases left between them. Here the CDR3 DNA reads TGCAGCTCCGACTTCATAATCACAGATACGCAGTATTTT. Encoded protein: CSSDFIITDTQYF.

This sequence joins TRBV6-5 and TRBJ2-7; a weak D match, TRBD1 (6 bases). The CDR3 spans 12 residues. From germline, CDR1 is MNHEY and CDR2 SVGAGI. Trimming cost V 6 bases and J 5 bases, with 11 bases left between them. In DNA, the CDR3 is TGTGCCAGCAGGGGGGCGTTAGACGAGCAGTACTTC. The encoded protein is CASRGALDEQYF.

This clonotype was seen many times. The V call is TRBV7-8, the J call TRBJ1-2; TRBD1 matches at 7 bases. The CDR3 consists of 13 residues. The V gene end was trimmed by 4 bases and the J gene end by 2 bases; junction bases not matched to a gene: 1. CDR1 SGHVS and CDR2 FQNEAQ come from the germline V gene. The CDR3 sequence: CASSSQGNYGYTF. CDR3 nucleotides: TGTGCCAGCAGCTCACAGGGGAACTATGGCTACACCTTC.

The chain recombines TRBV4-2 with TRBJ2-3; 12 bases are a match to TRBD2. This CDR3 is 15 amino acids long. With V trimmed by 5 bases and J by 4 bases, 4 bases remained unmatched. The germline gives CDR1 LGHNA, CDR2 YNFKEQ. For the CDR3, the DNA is TGTGCCAGCAGCACCCCTAGCGGGAGGGCAGATACGCAGTATTTT. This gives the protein CASSTPSGRADTQYF.

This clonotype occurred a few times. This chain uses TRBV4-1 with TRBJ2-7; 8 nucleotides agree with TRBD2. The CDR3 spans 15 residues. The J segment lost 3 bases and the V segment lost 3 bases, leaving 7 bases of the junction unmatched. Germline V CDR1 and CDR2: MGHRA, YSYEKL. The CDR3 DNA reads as TGCGCCAGCAGCCATACTAGCGGAGGCGGCTACGAGCAGTACGTC. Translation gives CASSHTSGGGYEQYV.

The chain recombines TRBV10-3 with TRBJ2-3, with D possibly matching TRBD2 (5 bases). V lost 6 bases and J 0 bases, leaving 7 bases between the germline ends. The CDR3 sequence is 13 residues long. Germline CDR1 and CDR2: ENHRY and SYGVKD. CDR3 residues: CAISTGSTDTQYF. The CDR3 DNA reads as TGTGCCATCAGCACGGGGAGCACAGATACGCAGTATTTT.